This T cell receptor beta chain was observed in a study of T cell responses to AZD1222 COVID-19 vaccine. Findings and caveats of the study: Sampling that yielded the repertoires occurred only after the peak T cell response. CD4 TCRs covered the whole spike, strongest at regions 160-218 and 743-854. Among the donors, most were white British and more were female, and clonal diversity was possibly underestimated.

Trimming removed 2 bases from V and 1 base from J, with 9 bases in between. The CDR3 is 15 residues long. Germline CDR1 and CDR2: MNHEY and SMNVEV (reference sequence). This clone has a single count. Its antigen remains unknown. Profiling relied on immunoSEQ multiplex PCR, and the TCRdb table lists in-frame clones only, not all of them. Counted here are roughly 180,000 clones, more than 85% occurring once; the ten biggest clones make up approximately 1.7%. The chain combines TRBV27 with TRBJ2-1; tentative D call: TRBD2 (6 bases). The sample here was peripheral blood, taken 28 days after the second AZD1222 dose. This TCR was sampled from an adult who received the AZD1222 COVID-19 vaccine. The CDR3 DNA sequence: TGTGCCAGCAGTTTAGAGCGGGTGTCCTACAATGAGCAGTTCTTC. It translates to CASSLERVSYNEQFF.